Given below is one T cell receptor (beta chain) in context. Measured with immunoSEQ multiplex PCR; TCRdb has only the in-frame clones, and not every one. This repertoire shows around 170,000 clones, 83% found once; its top ten account for 1.5% to 1.7%. This CDR3 contains 14 residues. V lost 4 bases and J lost 4; bases outside the gene matches: 4. CDR1 is SGHDN, CDR2 FVKESK, per germline. This sample was included in a study of blood T cell repertoires in COVID-19. Study as a whole: Samples taken during acute and convalescent COVID-19 were collected in the United States, Italy and Spain. The analysed material was cDNA or gDNA that came from T cells, B-cell-depleted T cells, or PBMCs.

V gene TRBV14 combines with J gene TRBJ2-7, with TRBD1 matching over 10 bases. Sequenced material: peripheral blood. This clonotype was obtained from a human donor in a cohort sampled during active COVID-19. CDR3 DNA: TGTGCCAGCAGCCCCGACAGGGGGCTTTACGAGCAGTACTTC. It yields the protein CASSPDRGLYEQYF.